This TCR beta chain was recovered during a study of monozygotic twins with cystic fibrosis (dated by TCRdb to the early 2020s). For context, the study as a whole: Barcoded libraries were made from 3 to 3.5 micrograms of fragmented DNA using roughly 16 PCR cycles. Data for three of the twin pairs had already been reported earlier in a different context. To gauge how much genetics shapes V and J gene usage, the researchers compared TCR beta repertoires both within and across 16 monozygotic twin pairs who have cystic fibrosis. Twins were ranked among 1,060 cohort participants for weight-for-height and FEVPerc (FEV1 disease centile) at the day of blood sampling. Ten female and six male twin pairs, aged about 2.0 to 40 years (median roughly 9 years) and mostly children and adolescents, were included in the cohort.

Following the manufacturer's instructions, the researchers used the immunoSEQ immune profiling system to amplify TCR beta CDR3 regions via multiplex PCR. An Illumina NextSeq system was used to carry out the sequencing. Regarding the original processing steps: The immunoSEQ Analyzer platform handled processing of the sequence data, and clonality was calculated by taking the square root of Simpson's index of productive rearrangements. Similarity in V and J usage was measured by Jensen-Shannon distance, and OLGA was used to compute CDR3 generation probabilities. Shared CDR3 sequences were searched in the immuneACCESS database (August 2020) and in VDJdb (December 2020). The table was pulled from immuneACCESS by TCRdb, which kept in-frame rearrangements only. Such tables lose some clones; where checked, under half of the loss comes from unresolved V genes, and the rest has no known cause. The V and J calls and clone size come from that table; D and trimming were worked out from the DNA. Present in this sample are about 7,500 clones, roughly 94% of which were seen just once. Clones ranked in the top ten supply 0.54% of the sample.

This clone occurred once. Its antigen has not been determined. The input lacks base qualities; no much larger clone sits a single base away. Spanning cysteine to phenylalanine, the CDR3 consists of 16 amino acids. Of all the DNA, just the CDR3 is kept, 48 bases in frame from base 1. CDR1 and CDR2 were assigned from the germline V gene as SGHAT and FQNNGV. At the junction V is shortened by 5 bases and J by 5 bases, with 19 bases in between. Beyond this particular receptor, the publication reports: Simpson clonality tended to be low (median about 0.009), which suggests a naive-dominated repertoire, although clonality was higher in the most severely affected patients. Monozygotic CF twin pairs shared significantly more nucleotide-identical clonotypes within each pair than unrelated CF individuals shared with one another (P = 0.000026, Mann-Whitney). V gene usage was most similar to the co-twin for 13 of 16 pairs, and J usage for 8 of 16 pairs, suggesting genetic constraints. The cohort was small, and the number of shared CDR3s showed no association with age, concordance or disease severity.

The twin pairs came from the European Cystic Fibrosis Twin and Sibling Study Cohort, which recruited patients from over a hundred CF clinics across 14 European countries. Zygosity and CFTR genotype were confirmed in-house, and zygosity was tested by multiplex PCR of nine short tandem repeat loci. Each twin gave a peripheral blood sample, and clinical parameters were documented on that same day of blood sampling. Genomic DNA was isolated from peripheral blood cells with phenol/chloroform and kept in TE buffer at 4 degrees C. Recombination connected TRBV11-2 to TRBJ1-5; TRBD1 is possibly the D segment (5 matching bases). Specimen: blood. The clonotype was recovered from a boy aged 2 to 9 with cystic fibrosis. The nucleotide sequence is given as TGTGCCAGCAGCCGGGGGGTACCCGGCCGCCATCAGCCCCAGCATTTT. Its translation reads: CASSRGVPGRHQPQHF.